The next 30 T cell receptor beta chains were all read from a single sample in a study of cytomegalovirus exposure and HLA in healthy donors. PCR primers comprised 60 Vbeta and 13 Jbeta primers. The table came from immunoSEQ multiplex PCR; TCRdb's copy has only in-frame clones and leaves some out. The repertoire includes some 150,000 clones, 80% of them detected once, and more than 9.5% sits in the top ten. Sequencing was done on a sample of PBMCs. The receptors were gathered from a man between 18 and 29 years old in good health and CMV-seropositive.

The J gene is TRBJ1-2, the V gene TRBV2, with TRBD1 identical over 10 bases. Germline CDR1 reads SNHLY; CDR2 reads FYNNEI. Losses at the gene ends were 8 bases for V and 7 bases for J; bases not matched to a gene: 7. The CDR3 has 13 amino acids. CDR3 in DNA: TGTGCCAGCCGGACAGGGGGATATGTTGGCTACACCTTC. Translated: CASRTGGYVGYTF.

The chain recombines TRBV6-1 with TRBJ2-1, with 10 positions matching TRBD1. V dropped 4 bases and J dropped 13; count of bases not matched to a gene: 13. There are 15 residues in the CDR3. The germline CDR1 and CDR2 sequences are MNHNS and SASEGT. The CDR3 DNA follows: TGTGCCAGCAGTGCGACAGGGGGCCCTTTCGGTGTCCAGTTCTTC. Its translation is CASSATGGPFGVQFF.

Only a few counts were recorded for this clone. The V and J genes are TRBV7-9 and TRBJ1-1; 8 nucleotides line up with TRBD1. The CDR3 length is 15 residues. Germline CDR1 and CDR2: SEHNR and FQNEAQ (reference sequence). V gave up 5 bases and J gave up 4 bases; unmatched junction bases: 9. The CDR3 sequence: CASSQGQGLGTEAFF. The CDR3 DNA sequence: TGTGCCAGCAGCCAAGGACAGGGCTTAGGCACTGAAGCTTTCTTT.

The chain carries TRBV14 and TRBJ1-3; D call uncertain. V gave up 2 bases and J gave up 0 bases, with 11 bases separating them. Looked up from germline, CDR1 is SGHDN and CDR2 is FVKESK. The CDR3 runs to 16 residues. The CDR3 region is CASSQLLQHSGNTIYF. The CDR3 DNA sequence: TGTGCCAGCAGCCAACTTCTACAGCACTCTGGAAACACCATATATTTT.

Only a few counts were recorded for this clone. This chain joins TRBV5-1 and TRBJ2-3, with 8 nucleotides matching TRBD1. V lost 4 bases and J lost 2; bases outside the gene matches: 3. The CDR3 contains 14 residues. Germline-derived CDR1 and CDR2 are SGHRS and YFSETQ. For the CDR3, the DNA is TGCGCCAGCAGCACGACAGGGGCCACAGATACGCAGTATTTT. Protein product: CASSTTGATDTQYF.

This clone was counted between two and nine times. The chain couples TRBV2 to TRBJ1-2; possibly TRBD1 for D (5 bases). The CDR3 is 18 residues long. The V gene's germline CDR1 is SNHLY and CDR2 FYNNEI. The V end lost 7 bases, the J end lost 5 bases, and 29 bases lay between the germline ends. DNA of the CDR3: TGTGCCAGCAAGGTGACGAATGATCGGGGGAAAATAAGGTATGGCTACACCTTC. Translated, it gives CASKVTNDRGKIRYGYTF.

V gene TRBV2 combines with J gene TRBJ1-1; the D is unclear. From germline, CDR1 is SNHLY and CDR2 FYNNEI. V was cut by 1 base and J by 5 bases, with 8 bases left in between. This CDR3 comprises 13 residues. The CDR3 here is CASSEGWETEAFF. As DNA, the CDR3 is TGTGCCAGCAGTGAAGGGTGGGAGACTGAAGCTTTCTTT.

This clone was seen a few times. This chain uses TRBV5-1 with TRBJ1-4; 8 bases fit TRBD1. The V segment lost 3 bases and the J segment 4 bases; nucleotides outside the gene matches: 11. The CDR3 is 17 amino acids. CDR1 SGHRS and CDR2 YFSETQ come from the germline V gene. This CDR3 is CASSSGGRGPFNEKLFF. The CDR3 coding sequence is TGCGCCAGCAGCTCCGGAGGCAGGGGGCCCTTTAATGAAAAACTGTTTTTT.

The genes are TRBV5-1 and TRBJ2-5; no clear D. The end of the DNA aligns better with TRBJ2-7, so the J call may be wrong. Germline V CDR1 and CDR2: SGHRS, YFSETQ. This CDR3 is 14 amino acids long. CDR3 protein: CASRPTQAGYEQYF. As DNA, the CDR3 is TGCGCCAGCAGGCCCACTCAAGCAGGTTACGAGCAGTACTTC.

The table lists this clone with a count of one. The CDR3 nucleotides read TGTGCCAGCAGCGTACCACCGGGGTTCGAGCAGTACTTC. Protein sequence: CASSVPPGFEQYF. This chain uses TRBV5-4 with TRBJ2-7, with a weak D call TRBD2 (5 bases). Germline V gene sequence: CDR1 SGHNT, CDR2 YYREEE (reference sequence). V shed 4 bases and J shed 6 bases, with 14 bases lying between them. The CDR3 consists of 13 residues.

The sample holds a few counts of this clone. This chain uses TRBV4-2 with TRBJ2-1, with 8 bases identical to TRBD2. The CDR3 is 17 residues long. Germline CDR1 reads LGHNA; CDR2 reads YNFKEQ. V shed 4 bases and J 7 bases; nucleotides not matched to a gene: 15. The CDR3 sequence: CASSRGVRGGLENEQFF. In DNA form, the CDR3 reads TGTGCCAGCAGCCGAGGGGTACGGGGGGGCCTCGAAAATGAGCAGTTCTTC.

This chain joins TRBV18 and TRBJ1-3; 7 nucleotides agree with TRBD1. CDR1 and CDR2 from the germline V gene are KGHSH and LQKENI. The CDR3 has 16 amino acids. With 5 bases clipped from V and 2 bases from J, the junction kept 9 bases outside the gene matches. This chain's CDR3 is CASSSIQGQTGNTIYF. In DNA, the CDR3 is TGTGCCAGCTCATCTATACAGGGGCAGACTGGAAACACCATATATTTT.

This clone showed up just a few times. The chain couples TRBV7-8 to TRBJ1-6; D possibly corresponds to TRBD1 (5 bases). The V end was cut by 1 base, the J end by 10 bases, with 17 bases between. Germline CDR1 and CDR2: SGHVS and FQNEAQ. The CDR3 contains 16 residues. Written as DNA, the CDR3 is TGTGCCAGCAGCTTAGTTGCAGGGAGGGCCCGGTCACCCCTCCACTTT. Translating it yields CASSLVAGRARSPLHF.

The chain joins TRBV7-3 to TRBJ2-2; tentatively, D is TRBD1 (6 bases). The CDR3 length is 15 residues. Germline lookup yields CDR1 SGHTA and CDR2 FQGTGA. With 5 bases removed from V and 2 bases from J, the gap between germline ends came to 12 bases. This chain's CDR3 is CASSPGDTNTGELFF. The CDR3 DNA sequence: TGTGCCAGCAGCCCCGGGGACACCAACACCGGGGAGCTGTTTTTT.

The rearrangement links TRBV30 to TRBJ1-5; D is possibly TRBD1 (5 bases). Between the trimmed V and J ends, which lost 0 bases and 5 bases, there was a span of 14 bases. This CDR3 contains 15 residues. Germline-derived CDR1 and CDR2 are GTSNPN and SVGIG (reference sequence). The CDR3, as DNA: TGTGCCTGGAGTGTGGGGGGAGCAAGTGATCAGCCCCAGCATTTT. Its translation: CAWSVGGASDQPQHF.

CDR3 DNA sequence: TGTGCCAGCAGCATGCCAGCGGGAGGCCCGAGAGATACGCAGTATTTT. Its protein is CASSMPAGGPRDTQYF. The chain combines TRBV7-2 with TRBJ2-3; 9 nucleotides agree with TRBD2. The CDR3 sequence is 16 residues long. After removal of 5 bases from V and 5 bases from J, the junction contained 11 bases not matched to a gene. CDR1 and CDR2 (germline): SGHTA, FQGNSA.

The chain links TRBV2 to TRBJ2-2; D perhaps matches TRBD2 (6 bases). Trimming pared 2 bases from V and 5 bases from J, leaving 9 bases between. The CDR3 is 14 residues long. Germline CDR1 is SNHLY and CDR2 is FYNNEI. The CDR3 loop reads CASSENLATGELFF. Written as DNA, the CDR3 is TGTGCCAGCAGTGAAAACCTAGCGACCGGGGAGCTGTTTTTT.

This chain links TRBV13 with TRBJ2-1; 7 bases are a match to TRBD2. The germline gives CDR1 PRHDT, CDR2 FYEKMQ (reference sequence). Trimming took 2 bases from V and 8 from J; bases not matched to a gene: 9. CDR3 length equals 15 residues. The CDR3 spells CASSLRGGPLDEQFF. The CDR3 coding sequence is TGTGCCAGCAGCTTAAGGGGAGGGCCTCTCGATGAGCAGTTCTTC. Looking up the rest from reference TRBV13 and TRBJ2-1 gives the full variable domain: AAGVIQSPRHLIKEKRETATLKCYPIPRHDTVYWYQQGPGQDPQFLISFYEKMQSDKGSIPDRFSAQQFSDYHSELNMSSLELGDSALYFCASSLRGGPLDEQFFGPGTRLTVL.

This chain joins TRBV4-2 and TRBJ1-2, with 10 bases fitting TRBD1. Trimming removed 4 bases from V and 4 bases from J; junction bases left unmatched: 21. Looked up from germline, CDR1 is LGHNA and CDR2 is YNFKEQ. The CDR3 length is 20 residues. CDR3 protein: CASSPERLTGGEPTLYGYTF. The CDR3 DNA sequence: TGTGCCAGCAGCCCAGAGAGGCTGACAGGGGGCGAACCGACCCTCTATGGCTACACCTTC.

The J gene is TRBJ2-1, the V gene TRBV18; 7 nucleotides agree with TRBD2. The CDR3 loop spans 17 amino acids. Germline CDR1 and CDR2: KGHSH and LQKENI. V trimming: 2 bases; J trimming: 5 bases; junction bases outside the gene matches: 12. The CDR3 nucleotides are TGTGCCAGCTCACCATCTCGGAGCGGGACTTTACACAATGAGCAGTTCTTC. It yields the protein CASSPSRSGTLHNEQFF.

The chain links TRBV27 to TRBJ1-2, with 8 bases identical to TRBD1. Unmatched junction bases numbered 5, after V lost 6 bases and J lost 5 bases. Germline V gene data show CDR1 as MNHEY and CDR2 as SMNVEV (reference sequence). This CDR3 contains 13 residues. CDR3 sequence (DNA): TGTGCCAGCAGGTTACAGGGGGGATATGGCTACACCTTC. This translates into CASRLQGGYGYTF.

The chain joins TRBV4-1 to TRBJ2-2; maybe TRBD2 (5 bases). The CDR3 runs to 15 residues. Looked up from germline, CDR1 is MGHRA and CDR2 is YSYEKL. Deletions cut 7 bases from V and 7 bases from J, with 19 bases between. The CDR3 loop reads CASTYRDIGFGELFF. The CDR3 bases are TGCGCCAGCACTTACCGGGATATAGGGTTCGGGGAGCTGTTTTTT.

The chain couples TRBV10-1 to TRBJ2-1; 15 bases match TRBD2. This CDR3 has 17 amino acids. After removal of 6 bases from V and 5 bases from J, the junction contained 8 bases not matched to a gene. Germline assignment: CDR1 WNHNN and CDR2 SYGVQD (reference sequence). The CDR3 sequence: CASRPGLAGGGDNEQFF. CDR3 nucleotide sequence: TGCGCCAGCAGACCGGGACTAGCGGGAGGAGGTGACAATGAGCAGTTCTTC.

The rearrangement joins TRBV27 to TRBJ1-5; 9 bases line up with TRBD1. CDR3 size: 15 residues. Trimming at V came to 2 bases and at J to 6 bases, leaving 5 bases not matched to a gene. Germline V gene sequence: CDR1 MNHEY, CDR2 SMNVEV (reference sequence). The CDR3 DNA sequence: TGTGCCAGCAGTTTACGACAGGGGGTTTCTCAGCCCCAGCATTTT. Residues: CASSLRQGVSQPQHF.

This chain uses TRBV7-6 with TRBJ2-7, with 10 bases fitting TRBD1. The CDR3 consists of 15 residues. V was clipped by 4 bases and J by 5 bases; unmatched bases: 8. The germline CDR1 and CDR2 sequences are SGHVS and FNYEAQ. This CDR3 is CASSSRDRGVNEQYF. The CDR3 nucleotides read TGTGCCAGCAGCTCCCGGGACAGGGGAGTCAACGAGCAGTACTTC.

The CDR3 nucleotides read TGTGCCAGCAGCTATCCCCGGGGCACAGATACGCAGTATTTT. Protein sequence: CASSYPRGTDTQYF. The chain uses TRBV28 and TRBJ2-3; D call uncertain. The germline V gene has CDR1 MDHEN and CDR2 SYDVKM. Trimming stripped 6 bases from V and 1 base from J, with 11 bases between. The CDR3 covers 14 residues. Using reference TRBV28 and TRBJ2-3 for the parts outside the CDR3, the full variable domain is DVKVTQSSRYLVKRTGEKVFLECVQDMDHENMFWYRQDPGLGLRLIYFSYDVKMKEKGDIPEGYSVSREKKERFSLILESASTNQTSMYLCASSYPRGTDTQYFGPGTRLTVL.

The J gene is TRBJ2-4, the V gene TRBV5-8; D ambiguous. The V and J ends lost 9 bases and 0 bases respectively, with 13 bases between them. The CDR3 is 14 amino acids. Germline CDR1 and CDR2: SGHTS and YDEGEE. CDR3 in DNA: TGTGCCACCCCCGCGCGTCTAGCCAAAAACATTCAGTACTTC. Residues: CATPARLAKNIQYF.

This clone was counted a single time. CDR3 protein: CAIRIGTGDVDGYTF. For the CDR3, the DNA is TGTGCCATCAGAATAGGGACAGGGGATGTCGATGGCTACACCTTC. The chain has TRBV10-3 and TRBJ1-2, with TRBD1 matching over 10 bases. The germline CDR1 and CDR2 sequences are ENHRY and SYGVKD. CDR3 length: 15 amino acids. With 6 bases clipped from V and 6 bases from J, the junction kept 10 bases outside the gene matches.

The rearrangement links TRBV5-4 to TRBJ2-1, with 9 nucleotides matching TRBD1. The CDR3 totals 15 residues. Germline CDR1 is SGHNT and CDR2 is YYREEE (reference sequence). V dropped 4 bases and J dropped 6; count of bases not matched to a gene: 8. The CDR3 bases are TGTGCCAGCAGCCAGCCATCGACAGGGGGCAATGAGCAGTTCTTC. Amino acid sequence: CASSQPSTGGNEQFF.

The sample holds one count of this clone. The CDR3 region has the DNA TGCGCCAGCAGCCAACTACAGGGGAACACCGGGGAGCTGTTTTTT. The encoded protein is CASSQLQGNTGELFF. The chain is built from TRBV5-1 and TRBJ2-2, with D possibly being TRBD1 (6 bases). CDR3 size: 15 residues. Per germline, CDR1 SGHRS and CDR2 YFSETQ. Between the trimmed V and J ends, which lost 4 bases and 1 base, there was a span of 11 bases.